The clone carrying this T cell receptor beta chain was observed a single time. The data are from a study of blood T cell repertoires in COVID-19. Overall study context: Donors in the United States, Italy and Spain gave samples during acute or convalescent COVID-19. Nucleic acid was either cDNA or gDNA, and it came from T cells, B-cell-depleted T cells, or PBMCs.

Authors' processing steps: Quantification of nucleated cells was approximated via reference gene primer amplification. Profiled with immunoSEQ multiplex PCR; TCRdb holds only in-frame clones, not every one. The V and J calls and clone size come from that table; D and trimming were worked out from the DNA. This table holds approximately 67,000 clones, approximately 82% found once. The J segment lost 4 bases and the V segment lost 3 bases, leaving 8 bases of the junction unmatched. The CDR3 runs 16 residues. CDR1 MNHEY and CDR2 SMNVEV come from the germline V gene (reference sequence). This sequence originates from a man between 60 and 70 years old with acute or convalescent COVID-19. The source material was peripheral blood. The rearrangement uses TRBV27 and TRBJ2-2; 7 bases align to TRBD1. The CDR3 here is CASSLYRGQSTGELFF. Here the CDR3 DNA reads TGTGCCAGCAGTTTGTATAGGGGGCAGAGCACCGGGGAGCTGTTTTTT.